These T cell receptor beta chains were read from a single sample in a study of CD8+CD57+ T cells in acquired aplastic anemia. In TCRdb, the reads were re-called with MiXCR into one record per CDR3 protein. The sample lists hundreds of thousands of distinct CDR3 sequences; 25% to 40% were seen once. The sample taken for sequencing was sorted CD4+, CD8+, or CD8+CD57+ T cells (not recorded which) from PBMCs. The receptors were gathered from a human donor with aplastic anemia. Each CDR3 is given with its conserved first and last residue. A D gene is named only where the DNA matches it firmly. Clone size is stated in some rows and not others, as once, few, many or a class when expanded.

TRBV10-3	NA	TRBJ2-7	TRBD1	TGTGCCATCAGTGAGTCGGACAGGGTGGCCGAGCAGTACTTC	CAISESDRVAEQYF
TRBV7-9	many	TRBJ2-5	NA	TGTGCCAGCAGCTTGATTTTGGAGACCCAGTACTTC	CASSLILETQYF
TRBV2	NA	TRBJ1-5	TRBD1	TGTGCCAGCACGCCTCGGACAGGTCGCTACGAGCATTTT	CASTPRTGRYEHF
TRBV6-1	NA	TRBJ2-5	NA	TGTGCCAGCAGTCCCCCAGGGACTGAAGAGACCCAGTACTTC	CASSPPGTEETQYF
TRBV7-2	many	TRBJ1-5	NA	TGTGCCAGCAGCTTAGCCCCAAAGGGAGGCTATCAGCCCCAGCATTTT	CASSLAPKGGYQPQHF
TRBV15	many	TRBJ2-7	NA	TGTGCCACCAGCAGAGATCTGGGCGAGCAGTACTTC	CATSRDLGEQYF
TRBV11-1	few	TRBJ1-4	NA	TGTGCCAGCAGCTTAGCGGGCTTGGTGGCTAATGAAAAACTGTTTTTT	CASSLAGLVANEKLFF
TRBV6-5	few	TRBJ1-2	NA	TGTGCCAGCAGTTACAACGGAAATGGCTACACCTTC	CASSYNGNGYTF
TRBV10-1	NA	TRBJ1-6	NA	TGCGCCAGCAGTGGTACTCTTTATTCACCCCTCCACTTT	CASSGTLYSPLHF
TRBV24-1	many	TRBJ2-3	TRBD1	TGTGCCACCAGTGATTTGCGTCCAGGGGGATCAGATACGCAGTATTTT	CATSDLRPGGSDTQYF
TRBV24-1	NA	TRBJ1-2	NA	TGTGCCACCAGTGGCGACAGTCCCGGGGAGAACTATGGCTACACCTTC	CATSGDSPGENYGYTF
TRBV10-1	NA	TRBJ1-2	NA	TGCGCCAGCAGTTTTTCAGTTGACTATGGCTACACCTTC	CASSFSVDYGYTF
TRBV2	NA	TRBJ2-1	NA	TGTGCCAGCAGTGAATTGAGGACAGTCTACAATGAGCAGTTCTTC	CASSELRTVYNEQFF
TRBV5-5	few	TRBJ1-1	NA	TGTGCCAGCAGCTCCCTTATTGTGGAAGGGAGCACTGAAGCTTTCTTT	CASSSLIVEGSTEAFF
TRBV2	many	TRBJ1-4	NA	TGTGCCAGCATAAGGGACTGGGGTGAAAAACTGTTTTTT	CASIRDWGEKLFF
TRBV19	few	TRBJ2-1	NA	TGTGCCAGTAGTCCTGCCTGGGGCAATGAGCAGTTCTTC	CASSPAWGNEQFF
TRBV11-2	few	TRBJ2-3	NA	TGTGCCAGCAGCTTAGAATCAGGGATGGATACGCAGTATTTT	CASSLESGMDTQYF
TRBV10-3	many	TRBJ1-2	NA	TGTGCCATCAGTGAGGCTTCTTCTATTCGTCAGGAGTATGGCTACACCTTC	CAISEASSIRQEYGYTF
TRBV10-3	NA	TRBJ2-3	NA	TGTGCCAGCAGTCACGCGCGAGGCACAGATACGCAGTATTTT	CASSHARGTDTQYF
TRBV7-9	few	TRBJ1-1	NA	TGTGCCAGCAGTATATTCTTACAGGGCCCCACTGAAGCTTTCTTT	CASSIFLQGPTEAFF
TRBV10-3	NA	TRBJ2-7	NA	TGTGCCACCAGTGAGTCGGGGGCAGTCGCCTCCTACGAGCAGTACTTC	CATSESGAVASYEQYF
TRBV9	NA	TRBJ2-2	TRBD2	TGTGCCAGCAGCGTAGCGGCTAGCGGGAGTCGGGCCGGGGAGCTGTTTTTT	CASSVAASGSRAGELFF
TRBV29-1	NA	TRBJ2-5	TRBD2	TGCAGCGTCGCAATAGCGGGGGAAGAGACCCAGTACTTC	CSVAIAGEETQYF
TRBV14	few	TRBJ2-3	NA	TGTGCCAGCAGCCAAGATCTTACCGGGATAGCTACGCAGTATTTT	CASSQDLTGIATQYF
TRBV24-1	NA	TRBJ1-2	NA	TGTGCCACCGGGCCCGGCTGCGGCTACACCTTC	CATGPGCGYTF
TRBV15	many	TRBJ1-6	NA	TGTGCCACCAGCAGATACAATTCACCCCTCCACTTT	CATSRYNSPLHF
TRBV19	many	TRBJ2-7	NA	TGTGCCAGTAGGTTATCTGGGCAGACCCGCGAGCAGTACTTC	CASRLSGQTREQYF
TRBV7-2	many	TRBJ2-7	TRBD1	TGTGCCAGCAGCTTCGCCTGGACAGGGCGTGAGCAGTACTTC	CASSFAWTGREQYF
TRBV19	few	TRBJ1-2	NA	TGTGCCAGTAGTATCCGTTATGGCTACACCTTC	CASSIRYGYTF
TRBV15	NA	TRBJ2-7	TRBD1	TGTGCCACCAGCAGGGACAGGGGCTACGAGCAGCACTTC	CATSRDRGYEQHF
TRBV2	many	TRBJ1-4	TRBD1	TGTGCCAGCAGGACGGGACAGGGGCTTAATGAAAAACTGTTTTTT	CASRTGQGLNEKLFF
TRBV19	few	TRBJ1-4	NA	TGTGCCAGTAGTATACTAGCATCCGCGGGTGAAAAACTGTTTTTT	CASSILASAGEKLFF
TRBV10-3	NA	TRBJ2-7	NA	TGTGCCATCAGTGAGACGGAGGGGGCCGAGCAGTACTTC	CAISETEGAEQYF
TRBV10-3	many	TRBJ2-3	TRBD2	TGTGCCACCTTTAGCGGGAGCACAGATACGCAGTATTTT	CATFSGSTDTQYF
TRBV12-3/TRBV12-4	many	TRBJ1-2	NA	TGTGCCAGCAGTCCGAACAGCTATGGCTACACCTTC	CASSPNSYGYTF
TRBV24-1	many	TRBJ1-2	NA	TGTGCCACCAGTGACCCCGGGGAGAACTATGGCTACACCTTC	CATSDPGENYGYTF
TRBV20-1	NA	TRBJ2-7	NA	TGCAGTGCTGGTTGGACTTCCGACTACGAGCAGTACTTC	CSAGWTSDYEQYF
TRBV2	many	TRBJ1-5	NA	TGTGCCAGCAGTGAAGACAGGGTCGGCCAGCCCCAGCATTTT	CASSEDRVGQPQHF
TRBV7-2	NA	TRBJ1-5	NA	TGTGCCAGCAGCTTTGTCGGGGGGCAGCCCCAGCATTTT	CASSFVGGQPQHF
TRBV11-1	NA	TRBJ1-2	TRBD1	TGTGCCAGCAGCTCGCCCGGGACAGTTACTTATGGAGGCTACACCTTC	CASSSPGTVTYGGYTF
TRBV2	many	TRBJ1-5	NA	TGTGCCAGCACGAACCTGGAGGGTCAGCCCCAGCATTTT	CASTNLEGQPQHF
TRBV27	NA	TRBJ2-3	NA	TGTGCCAGCAGTTTCGGTAGAACTAGCACAGATACGCAGTATTTT	CASSFGRTSTDTQYF
TRBV20-1	few	TRBJ2-7	NA	TGCAGTGCTAGGGCCACCGGGGCGGGAACCCTCCGCGAGCAGTACTTC	CSARATGAGTLREQYF
TRBV9	NA	TRBJ1-5	NA	TGTGCCAGCTCCGACCCCAGCGATAGCAATCAGCCCCAGCATTTT	CASSDPSDSNQPQHF
TRBV19	many	TRBJ1-5	TRBD1	TGTGCCAGTAGTGACCGACAGGGGGCCAGCAATCAGCCCCAGCATTTT	CASSDRQGASNQPQHF
TRBV12-3/TRBV12-4	few	TRBJ1-1	NA	TGTGCCAGCAGGTACACATTGAACACTGAAGCTTTCTTT	CASRYTLNTEAFF
TRBV29-1	NA	TRBJ1-5	TRBD1	TGCAGCGCTAAGACAGGGGGCTCGGGACAGCCCCAGCATTTT	CSAKTGGSGQPQHF
TRBV4-1	many	TRBJ2-7	TRBD2	TGCGCCAGCAGCCAAGATGGAGCGACTAGCGGGACCGCGCAGTACTTC	CASSQDGATSGTAQYF
TRBV2	NA	TRBJ1-2	NA	TGTGCCAGCCGAGAGGGCTACACCTTC	CASREGYTF
TRBV2	NA	TRBJ2-5	NA	TGTGCCAGCAGCTTAGGCCGGGGAACCAAAGAGACCCAGTACTTC	CASSLGRGTKETQYF